This TCR beta chain appears in the sequencing data of a study of blood T cell repertoires in COVID-19 (dated by TCRdb to 2018 to 2021). Broadly, across the study: Samples covering the acute and convalescent phases of COVID-19 were provided by collaborators in the United States, Italy and Spain. The prospective study material was composed of cDNA or gDNA derived from T cells, B-cell-depleted T cells, or PBMCs. Deeply sampled blood TCRbeta repertoires from subjects exposed to, actively infected with, or recovered from COVID-19 were included in the dataset. The repertoires were released in a freely available public database meant as a resource for research on the immune response to SARS-CoV-2. Samples came from the ongoing ImmuneRACE study (first 160 participants) plus 1,254 subjects from 6 global collaborators. A de-identified subject ID, COVID-19 status, age in years and sex were almost always included in the sample metadata. Where HLA class I and class II types were available, the types were taken from metadata supplied by the sample provider, not from assay-based typing.

TCRbeta CDR3 regions were amplified from genomic DNA using the immunoSEQ Assay, a bias-controlled multiplex PCR. The source study handled its data this way. The number of nucleated cells in each sample was estimated by amplification of reference gene primers within the assay. To quantify the absolute abundance of each unique TCRbeta CDR3 rearrangement, sequence reads were collapsed and filtered. For each sample, productive Simpson clonality was calculated as the square root of Simpson's diversity index across productive rearrangements. Imported from immuneACCESS, the table was reduced by TCRdb to in-frame sequences with V and J called. These copies leave out some clones; in studies compared against another copy, an unresolved V gene accounts for under half, and the cause of the remainder is not known. Clone size and V and J calls were adopted from that table, with D and trimming inferred from the DNA. The sample data list under 250,000 clones, and 87% of these were observed just once. Approximately 2.4% of the sample lies in the top ten.

Concerning this clone: The specificity of this receptor is unknown. Base qualities are not provided; no much larger clone lies one nucleotide away.

The CDR3 spans 15 residues, from the cysteine through the phenylalanine. Here the CDR3 DNA is all that survives: 45 bases in frame from base 1. V gives up 3 bases and J gives up 10 bases, and the segment between their germline ends measures 21 bases. The germline V gene specifies MNHNS as CDR1 and SASEGT as CDR2. The investigation overall reported the following: The quantity of clinical and demographic metadata differed by source and by participant and was supplied without curation.

In the prospective study, participants were about 18 to 89 years old, resided in about two dozen geographic areas of the United States, and were enrolled through a virtual design. In the prospective study, participants were assigned to cohorts based on the clinical history participants reported in a screening survey and a study questionnaire. Mobile phlebotomists in the prospective study collected whole blood, serum and a nasopharyngeal or oropharyngeal swab from every participant. Over an approximately 2-month period, participants in the prospective study had the option of providing additional blood draws and questionnaires. Blood samples from the prospective study were shipped frozen or at room temperature prior to DNA extraction.

The chain links TRBV6-1 with TRBJ1-1; a tentative D match to TRBD1 spans 5 bases. The sample consisted of PBMCs or T cells enriched from blood (not recorded which). This receptor was taken from a woman in her 30s with acute COVID-19. The DNA sequence follows: TGTGCCAGCAGTGAGGGCATTGGGGCTCCCCCTGGAGCTTTCTTT. This codes for CASSEGIGAPPGAFF.